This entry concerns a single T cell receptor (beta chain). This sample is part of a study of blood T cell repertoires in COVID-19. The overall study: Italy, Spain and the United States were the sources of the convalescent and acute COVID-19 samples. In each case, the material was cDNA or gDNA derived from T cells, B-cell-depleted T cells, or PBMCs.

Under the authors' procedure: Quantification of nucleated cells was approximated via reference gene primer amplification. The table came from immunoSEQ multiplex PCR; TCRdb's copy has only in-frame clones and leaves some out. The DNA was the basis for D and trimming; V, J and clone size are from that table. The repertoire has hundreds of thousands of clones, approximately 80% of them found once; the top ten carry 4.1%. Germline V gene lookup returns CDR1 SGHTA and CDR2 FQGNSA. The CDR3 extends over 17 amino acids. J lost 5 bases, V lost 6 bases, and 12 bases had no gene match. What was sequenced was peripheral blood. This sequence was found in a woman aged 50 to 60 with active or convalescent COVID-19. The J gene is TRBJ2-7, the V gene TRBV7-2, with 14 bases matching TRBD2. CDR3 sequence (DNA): TGTGCCAGCAGTCCTCCGGGACTAGCGGGAGAGAGAAACGAGCAGTACTTC. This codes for CASSPPGLAGERNEQYF. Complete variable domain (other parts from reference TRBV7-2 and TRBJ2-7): GAGVSQSPSNKVTEKGKDVELRCDPISGHTALYWYRQSLGQGLEFLIYFQGNSAPDKSGLPSDRFSAERTGGSVSTLTIQRTQQEDSAVYLCASSPPGLAGERNEQYFGPGTRLTVT.